This T cell receptor (beta chain) was retrieved from a study of metastatic and nonmetastatic thyroid tumors. Study as a whole: Repertoire data that came from the blood and tumor or nodule tissue of malignant and benign thyroid patients were compared.

The entire patient cohort was treatment-naive prior to thyroid surgery. This clone showed up many times. Its target is unknown. Study-wide results and limits: As reported, TCR beta diversity in blood and tumor was significantly higher in malignant thyroid tumors than in benign nodules.

The CDR3 is 14 residues long. Germline V gene data show CDR1 as SEHNR and CDR2 as FQNEAQ (reference sequence). J was trimmed by 2 bases and V by 5 bases; bases with no gene match: 4. Methods used by the authors: Differences in CDR3 between clinicopathological groups were drawn on to build a classifier intended to discriminate distant-metastatic papillary thyroid cancer patients. TCRdb redid the clone calls on the PCR reads using MiXCR. V and J calls and clone size were set by TCRdb, not the authors. Here the sample spans about 93,000 clones, about an eighth being singletons. The sample comprised blood. V and J are TRBV7-9 and TRBJ1-2, with 8 positions matching TRBD1. This receptor was taken from a female donor with papillary thyroid cancer or a benign thyroid nodule (not recorded which). Some clones in this sample may be carry-over from other donors' samples. This chain's CDR3 is CASSTGQGNYGYTF. CDR3 nucleotides: TGTGCCAGCAGCACAGGACAGGGAAACTATGGCTACACCTTC.